Each of the 15 T cell receptor beta chains below was sequenced from the same sample in a study of cytomegalovirus exposure and HLA in healthy donors. PCR primers comprised 60 Vbeta and 13 Jbeta primers. Some clones are missing from TCRdb's copy, which holds only in-frame ones; the method was immunoSEQ multiplex PCR. In the table there are about 94,000 clones, approximately 79% of which are singletons. Sequencing was carried out using PBMCs. The receptors derive from a woman in her thirties or forties in good health and CMV-seronegative.

This chain links TRBV6-6 with TRBJ2-5, with 12 bases matching TRBD2. The better agreement between TRBJ2-7 and the DNA end casts doubt on the J call. This CDR3 contains 15 residues. Germline CDR1 MNHNY, CDR2 SVGAGI (reference sequence). In DNA form, the CDR3 reads TGTGCCAGCAGCTCAACTAGCGGGGGGCCAGTCGAGCAGTACTTC. Protein product: CASSSTSGGPVEQYF.

V usage is TRBV6-4 and J usage is TRBJ2-1; maybe TRBD1 (6 bases). The CDR3 consists of 13 residues. The germline V gene has CDR1 MRHNA and CDR2 SNTAGT. Trimming shortened V by 2 bases and J by 7 bases, and 9 bases separated the two germline ends. In nucleotides, the CDR3 is TGTGCCAGCAGTGACCGGGACATGAATGAGCAGTTCTTC. This gives the protein CASSDRDMNEQFF.

This clone appeared once. The CDR3 DNA reads as TGTGCCAGCGGTCCGACAGGGGTTAATTCACCCCTCCACTTT. Protein product: CASGPTGVNSPLHF. The rearrangement links TRBV6-6 to TRBJ1-6; 8 bases fit TRBD1. This CDR3 region has 14 residues. V shed 8 bases, J shed 6 bases, and the junction held 6 bases outside the gene matches. CDR1 is MNHNY and CDR2 is SVGAGI in the germline V gene (reference sequence).

This clone was seen only a few times. The V call is TRBV29-1, the J call TRBJ1-2; 7 nucleotides line up with TRBD1. Germline V gene lookup returns CDR1 SQVTM and CDR2 ANQGSEA. V lost 6 bases and J lost 2; bases outside the gene matches: 6. This CDR3 is 13 amino acids long. The CDR3 DNA reads as TGCAGCGTGTGGACAGGAGACAACTATGGCTACACCTTC. It codes for CSVWTGDNYGYTF.

The V call is TRBV7-2, the J call TRBJ1-2; D is possibly TRBD1 (6 bases). Per germline, CDR1 SGHTA and CDR2 FQGNSA. The V and J ends lost 8 bases and 0 bases respectively, with 10 bases between them. CDR3 length equals 13 residues. In nucleotides, the CDR3 is TGTGCCAGCGTGAGGGGGACTAACTATGGCTACACCTTC. The encoded protein is CASVRGTNYGYTF.

The V gene is TRBV9, the J gene TRBJ2-7; the D is unclear. The V end lost 0 bases, the J end lost 5 bases, and 12 bases lay between the germline ends. The germline V gene encodes CDR1 SGDLS and CDR2 YYNGEE. CDR3 length: 14 residues. The CDR3 region has the DNA TGTGCCAGCAGCGTAGGCCAGTCCCCCCACGAGCAGTACTTC. Residues: CASSVGQSPHEQYF.

The rearrangement links TRBV5-4 to TRBJ1-2, with 8 bases aligning to TRBD1. The germline gives CDR1 SGHNT, CDR2 YYREEE (reference sequence). This CDR3 region has 15 residues. V was clipped by 6 bases and J by 5 bases; unmatched bases: 12. CDR3 protein: CASTNEEDREYGYTF. DNA for the CDR3: TGTGCCAGCACAAACGAAGAGGACAGGGAGTATGGCTACACCTTC.

This rearrangement joins TRBV11-2 to TRBJ1-6; TRBD1 is a possible D gene (6 bases). V lost 2 bases and J lost 5, with 13 bases in between. CDR1 SGHAT and CDR2 FQNNGV come from the germline V gene. The CDR3 totals 16 residues. The CDR3 spells CASSLSGRGNNSPLHF. The CDR3 DNA sequence: TGTGCCAGCAGCTTATCCGGGAGGGGGAATAATTCACCCCTCCACTTT.

This clone appeared once. The rearrangement joins TRBV6-4 to TRBJ2-5, with TRBD1 as a possible D gene (6 bases). This CDR3 is 16 amino acids long. CDR1 is MRHNA, CDR2 SNTAGT, per germline. Trimming shortened V by 7 bases and J by 4 bases, and 22 bases separated the two germline ends. This CDR3 is CASKSGTKGGRETQYF. CDR3 bases: TGTGCCAGCAAATCCGGGACAAAGGGTGGTCGAGAGACCCAGTACTTC.

The chain links TRBV4-2 to TRBJ2-7; 9 bases match TRBD1. Germline V CDR1 and CDR2: LGHNA, YNFKEQ. The CDR3 length is 19 residues. V was clipped by 0 bases and J by 2 bases; unmatched bases: 14. The CDR3 nucleotides read TGTGCCAGCAGCCAAGATATCAGCCCCAGGACAGGGGCGACCTACGAGCAGTACTTC. It encodes CASSQDISPRTGATYEQYF.

This chain joins TRBV30 and TRBJ1-3; TRBD1 matches 7 bases. Looked up from germline, CDR1 is GTSNPN and CDR2 is SVGIG (reference sequence). This CDR3 has 12 residues. The J segment lost 13 bases and the V segment lost 3 bases, leaving 9 bases of the junction unmatched. The CDR3 protein is CAWRQPGGGIYF. CDR3 DNA sequence: TGTGCCTGGAGACAGCCAGGGGGTGGAATATATTTT.

This clone is a singleton in its sample. V usage is TRBV9 and J usage is TRBJ2-2; D perhaps matches TRBD2 (6 bases). V gave up 3 bases and J gave up 3 bases, with 12 bases separating them. There are 15 residues in the CDR3. Germline CDR1 is SGDLS and CDR2 is YYNGEE. The CDR3 spells CASSALSGDTGELFF. CDR3 coding DNA: TGTGCCAGCAGCGCCCTCTCGGGGGACACCGGGGAGCTGTTTTTT.

The J gene is TRBJ2-7, the V gene TRBV9; D may be TRBD1 (5 bases). The CDR3 is 13 amino acids. V was shortened by 4 bases and J by 0 bases, with 8 bases between the two germline ends. CDR1 and CDR2 (germline): SGDLS, YYNGEE. CDR3 sequence: CASSPQGSYEQYF. CDR3 nucleotide sequence: TGTGCCAGCAGCCCTCAGGGCTCCTACGAGCAGTACTTC.

CDR3 nucleotide sequence: TGTGCCAGCAGCTCCCGGCGGCTTCTCGATGAAAAACTGTTTTTT. Its protein product is CASSSRRLLDEKLFF. This chain uses TRBV7-9 with TRBJ1-4; D gene uncertain. CDR3 length: 15 amino acids. The V and J ends lost 4 bases and 6 bases respectively, with 15 bases between them. CDR1 is SEHNR and CDR2 is FQNEAQ in the germline V gene (reference sequence).

The CDR3 nucleotides read TGTGCCAGCAGCCCAGGGCACCGGGATCAGCCCCAGCATTTT. It yields the protein CASSPGHRDQPQHF. The chain links TRBV5-5 to TRBJ1-5; maybe TRBD1 (5 bases). With 4 bases removed from V and 5 bases from J, the gap between germline ends came to 13 bases. The CDR3 is 14 residues long. The germline gives CDR1 SGHKS, CDR2 YYEKEE (reference sequence).